This TCR beta chain originates from a study of T cells in Graves' hyperthyroidism and ophthalmopathy. Overall study findings and caveats: Most thyroid clonotypes expanded above 0.001 appeared in blood too. With a median lead of around 6.7 months before onset, the model predicted ophthalmopathy.

In regard to this clonotype: The antigen remains unidentified.

Not enrolled were patients with uncontrolled infection, other autoimmune disease, pregnancy or lactation. Looked up from germline, CDR1 is MNHEY and CDR2 is SVGAGI. The V and J ends lost 2 bases and 4 bases respectively, with 14 bases between them. CDR3 length equals 15 residues. Amplified TCR beta CDR3 regions derived from RNA transcripts. An initial round of RT-PCR targeting the TCR CDR3 relied on the HTBI primer set. MiXCR was run by TCRdb on the multiplex PCR reads, yielding one entry per CDR3 protein. The profile shows about 700,000 distinct CDR3 sequences, over 40% of them singletons. V usage is TRBV6-5 and J usage is TRBJ2-5; a possible D gene is TRBD1 (6 bases). The TCR was taken from an adult man with Graves' disease, either hyperthyroidism or ophthalmopathy (not recorded which). The sample consisted of peripheral blood or thyroid tissue (not recorded which). The CDR3 sequence is CASSYIGRGSETQYF. For the CDR3, the DNA is TGTGCCAGCAGTTACATTGGCAGGGGTTCAGAGACCCAGTACTTC.